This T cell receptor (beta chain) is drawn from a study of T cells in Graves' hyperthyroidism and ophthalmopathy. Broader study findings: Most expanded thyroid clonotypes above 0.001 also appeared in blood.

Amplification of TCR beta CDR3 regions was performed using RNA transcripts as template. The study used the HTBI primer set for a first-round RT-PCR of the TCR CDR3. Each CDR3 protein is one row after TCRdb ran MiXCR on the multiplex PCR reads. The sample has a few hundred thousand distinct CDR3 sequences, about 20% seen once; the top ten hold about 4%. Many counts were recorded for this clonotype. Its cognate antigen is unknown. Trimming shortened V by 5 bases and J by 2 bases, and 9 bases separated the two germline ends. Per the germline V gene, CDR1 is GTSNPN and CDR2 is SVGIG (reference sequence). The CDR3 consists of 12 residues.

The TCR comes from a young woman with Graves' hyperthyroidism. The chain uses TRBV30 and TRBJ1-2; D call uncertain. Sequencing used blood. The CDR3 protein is CAWGSTNYGYTF. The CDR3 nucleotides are TGTGCCTGGGGATCAACAAACTATGGCTACACCTTC.